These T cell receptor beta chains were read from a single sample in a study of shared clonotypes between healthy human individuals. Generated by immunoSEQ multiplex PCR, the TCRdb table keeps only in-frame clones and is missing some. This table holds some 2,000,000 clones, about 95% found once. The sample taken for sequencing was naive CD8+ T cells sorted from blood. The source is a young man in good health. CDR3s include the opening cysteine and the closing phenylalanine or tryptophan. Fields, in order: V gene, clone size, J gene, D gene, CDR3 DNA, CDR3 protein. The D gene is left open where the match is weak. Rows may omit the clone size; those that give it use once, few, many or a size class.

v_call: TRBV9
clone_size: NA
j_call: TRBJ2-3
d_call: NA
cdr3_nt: TGTGCCAGCAGCGTAAGTTCTTCTAGCACAGATACGCAGTATTTT
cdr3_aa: CASSVSSSSTDTQYF

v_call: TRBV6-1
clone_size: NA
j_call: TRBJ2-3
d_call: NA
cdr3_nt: TGTGCCAGCCAAGGGGGGGGTACGCAGTATTTT
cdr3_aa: CASQGGGTQYF

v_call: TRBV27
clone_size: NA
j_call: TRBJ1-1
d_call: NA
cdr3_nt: TGTGCCAGCAGTTTAGGGGGAATCACTGAAGCTTTCTTT
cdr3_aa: CASSLGGITEAFF

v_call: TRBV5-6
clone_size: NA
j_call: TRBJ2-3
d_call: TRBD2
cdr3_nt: TGTGCCAGCAGCTCCGACTATCTCGAGTCTAGCGGAGGCACAGATACGCAGTATTTT
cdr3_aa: CASSSDYLESSGGTDTQYF

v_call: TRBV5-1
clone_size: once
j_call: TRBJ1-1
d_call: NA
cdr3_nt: TGCGCCAGCAGCCCCGGAAACCTACGAGGGGATGAAGCTTTCTTT
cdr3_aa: CASSPGNLRGDEAFF

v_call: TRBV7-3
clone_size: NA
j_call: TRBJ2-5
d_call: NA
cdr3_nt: TGTGCCAGCAGCTTAAGTGCAGGGCCCGAGACCCAGTACTTC
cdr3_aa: CASSLSAGPETQYF

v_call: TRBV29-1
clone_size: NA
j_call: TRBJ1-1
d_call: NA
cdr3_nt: TGCAGCGCTGCTTTTGGGGTCACTGAAGCTTTCTTT
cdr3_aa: CSAAFGVTEAFF

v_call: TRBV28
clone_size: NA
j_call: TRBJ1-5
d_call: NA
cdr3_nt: TGTGCCAGCAGTCACTTCAGAGGGACGGCGACATATAGCAATCAGCCCCAGCATTTT
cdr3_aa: CASSHFRGTATYSNQPQHF

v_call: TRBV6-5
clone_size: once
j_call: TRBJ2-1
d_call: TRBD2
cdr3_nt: TGTGCCAGCAGTTATCTAGCGGGGGGGATCGGCGAGCAGTTCTTC
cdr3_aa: CASSYLAGGIGEQFF

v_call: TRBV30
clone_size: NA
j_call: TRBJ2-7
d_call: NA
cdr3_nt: TGTGCCTGGTCCCTGGTAGATCTCACATACGAGCAGTACTTC
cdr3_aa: CAWSLVDLTYEQYF

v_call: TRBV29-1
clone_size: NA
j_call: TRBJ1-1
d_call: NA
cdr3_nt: TGCAGCGTTGGAAAGGTGAGGCAGACTGAAGCTTTCTTT
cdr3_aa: CSVGKVRQTEAFF

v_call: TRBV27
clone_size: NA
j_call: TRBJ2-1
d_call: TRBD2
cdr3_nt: TGTGCCAGCAGTCCCTTCAGCGGGAGCTCCTACAATGAGCAGTTCTTC
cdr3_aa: CASSPFSGSSYNEQFF

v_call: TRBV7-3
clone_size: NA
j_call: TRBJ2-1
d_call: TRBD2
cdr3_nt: TGTGCCAGCAGCTTAACGCCGACTAGCTTCAATGAGCAGTTCTTC
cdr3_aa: CASSLTPTSFNEQFF

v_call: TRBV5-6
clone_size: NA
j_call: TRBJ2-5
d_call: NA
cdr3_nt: TGTGCCAGCAGCTTAGGGGTCCAAGAGACCCAGTACTTC
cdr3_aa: CASSLGVQETQYF

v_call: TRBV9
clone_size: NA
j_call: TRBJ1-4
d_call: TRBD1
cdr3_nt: TGTGCCAGCAGTGTAATGGGACAGGGGTATGAAAAACTGTTTTTT
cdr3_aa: CASSVMGQGYEKLFF

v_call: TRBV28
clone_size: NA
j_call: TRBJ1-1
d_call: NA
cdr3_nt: TGTGCCAGCCAAATTGCCATGAACACTGAAGCTTTCTTT
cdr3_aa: CASQIAMNTEAFF

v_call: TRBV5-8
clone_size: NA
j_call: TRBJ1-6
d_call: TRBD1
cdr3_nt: TGTGCCAGCAGCTTGGCCTTGGGACAGGGAAATTCACCCCTCCACTTT
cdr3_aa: CASSLALGQGNSPLHF

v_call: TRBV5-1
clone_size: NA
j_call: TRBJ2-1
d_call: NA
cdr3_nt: TGCGCCAGCAGCCCCCCAGGAGGGCAAACTTACAATGAGCAGTTCTTC
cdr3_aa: CASSPPGGQTYNEQFF

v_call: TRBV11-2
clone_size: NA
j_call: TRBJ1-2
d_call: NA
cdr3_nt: TGTGCCAGCAGCTTAACGCTTGGAGGAACTAACTATGGCTACACCTTC
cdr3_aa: CASSLTLGGTNYGYTF

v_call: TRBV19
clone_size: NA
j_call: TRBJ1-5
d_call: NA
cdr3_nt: TGTGCCAGTAGTACCACAGTGCACAGCAATCAGCCCCAGCATTTT
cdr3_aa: CASSTTVHSNQPQHF

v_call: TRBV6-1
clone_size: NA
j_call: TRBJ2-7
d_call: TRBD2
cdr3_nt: TGTGCCAGCAGTGCCCCCCTTGGTCCAGCGGGGGAGACAGACTACGAGCAGTACTTC
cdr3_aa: CASSAPLGPAGETDYEQYF

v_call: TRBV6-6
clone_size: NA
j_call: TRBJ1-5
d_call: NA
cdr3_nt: TGTGCCAGCAGAGACGCCACAGGGATTCAGCCCCAGCATTTT
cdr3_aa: CASRDATGIQPQHF

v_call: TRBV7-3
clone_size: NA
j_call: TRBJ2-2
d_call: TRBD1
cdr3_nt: TGTGCCAGCAGCCGGACAGGGGTGGGCGGGGAGCTGTTTTTT
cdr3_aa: CASSRTGVGGELFF

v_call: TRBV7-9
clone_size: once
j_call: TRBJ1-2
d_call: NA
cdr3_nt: TGTGCCAGCAGCTTAGCGGGGGTAGCTAACTATGGCTACACCTTC
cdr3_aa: CASSLAGVANYGYTF

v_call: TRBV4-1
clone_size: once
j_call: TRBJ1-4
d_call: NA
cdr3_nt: TGCGCCAGCAGCCAAGAAGGCAGGGGTGGAAAACTGTTTTTT
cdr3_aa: CASSQEGRGGKLFF

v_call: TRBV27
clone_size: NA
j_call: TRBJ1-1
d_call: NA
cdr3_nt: TGTGCCAGCAGTGATGGGGGTATGAACACTGAAGCTTTCTTT
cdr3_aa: CASSDGGMNTEAFF

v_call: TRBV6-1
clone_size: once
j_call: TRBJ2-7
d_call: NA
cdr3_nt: TGTGCCACTGACTACGAGCAGTACTTC
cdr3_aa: CATDYEQYF

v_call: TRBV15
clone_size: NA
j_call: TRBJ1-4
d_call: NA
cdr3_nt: TGTGCCACCAGAGGGGTTTCCAATGAAAAACTGTTTTTT
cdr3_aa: CATRGVSNEKLFF

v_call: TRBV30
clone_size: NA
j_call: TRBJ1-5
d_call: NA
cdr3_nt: TGTGCCTGGAGTGTTTCTTGGGAGAGCAATCAGCCCCAGCATTTT
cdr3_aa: CAWSVSWESNQPQHF

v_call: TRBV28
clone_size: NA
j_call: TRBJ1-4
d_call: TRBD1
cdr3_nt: TGTGCCAGCAGTGAGGGACAGGGGGCGCAAAAACTGTTTTTT
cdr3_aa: CASSEGQGAQKLFF

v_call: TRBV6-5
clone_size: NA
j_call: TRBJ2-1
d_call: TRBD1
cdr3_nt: TGTGCCAGCCGGACAGGGTCCTACAATGAGCAGTTCTTC
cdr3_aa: CASRTGSYNEQFF

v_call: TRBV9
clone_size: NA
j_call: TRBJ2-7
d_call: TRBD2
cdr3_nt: TGTGCCAGCAGCGTAGGGACTAGCGTCTACTCCTACGAGCAGTACTTC
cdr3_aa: CASSVGTSVYSYEQYF

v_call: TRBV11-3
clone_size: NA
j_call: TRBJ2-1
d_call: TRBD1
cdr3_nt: TGTGCCAGCAGCTTCCGGGACAGCTACAATGAGCAGTTCTTC
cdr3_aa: CASSFRDSYNEQFF

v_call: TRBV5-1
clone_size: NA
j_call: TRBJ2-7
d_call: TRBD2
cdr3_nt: TGCGCCAGCAGTTCCGGGGGGGTCGACGAGCAGTACTTC
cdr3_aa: CASSSGGVDEQYF

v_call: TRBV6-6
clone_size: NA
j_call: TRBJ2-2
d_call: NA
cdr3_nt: TGTGCCAGCAGTTACCTCTACGGGGAGCTGTTTTTT
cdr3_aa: CASSYLYGELFF

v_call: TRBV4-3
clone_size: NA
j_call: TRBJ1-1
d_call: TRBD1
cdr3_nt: TGCGCCAGCAGCCAAGATACAGGGGGCACTGAAGCTTTCTTT
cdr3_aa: CASSQDTGGTEAFF

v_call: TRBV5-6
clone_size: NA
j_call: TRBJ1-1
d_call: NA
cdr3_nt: TGTGCCAGCAGCTTGGTGGGGGGAAACACTGAAGCTTTCTTT
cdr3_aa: CASSLVGGNTEAFF

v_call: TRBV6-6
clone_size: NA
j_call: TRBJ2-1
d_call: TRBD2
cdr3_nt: TGTGCCAGCAGTTACCCTACTAGCGGGAGCTGGAATGAGCAGTTCTTC
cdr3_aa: CASSYPTSGSWNEQFF

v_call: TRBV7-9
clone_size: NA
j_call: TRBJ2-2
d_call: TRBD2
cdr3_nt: TGTGCCAGCAGCCAGCTGGCGGGAGGACACACCGGGGAGCTGTTTTTT
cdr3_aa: CASSQLAGGHTGELFF

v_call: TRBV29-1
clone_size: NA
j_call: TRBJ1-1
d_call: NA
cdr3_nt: TGCAGCGTTGAGGCAGCTTTTCGGAGCACTGAAGCTTTCTTT
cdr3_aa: CSVEAAFRSTEAFF

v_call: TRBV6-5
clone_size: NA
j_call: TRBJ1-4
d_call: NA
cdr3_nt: TGTGCCAGCAGTTACTCGAACGAGGCTGAAAAACTGTTTTTT
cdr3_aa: CASSYSNEAEKLFF

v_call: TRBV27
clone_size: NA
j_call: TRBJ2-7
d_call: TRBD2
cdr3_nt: TGTGCCAGCAGTAGCGGGGGGGCCTACGAGCAGTACTTC
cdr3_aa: CASSSGGAYEQYF

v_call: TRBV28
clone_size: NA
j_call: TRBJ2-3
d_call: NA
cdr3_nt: TGTGCCAGCAGCGGGGCCATTACAGATACGCAGTATTTT
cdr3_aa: CASSGAITDTQYF

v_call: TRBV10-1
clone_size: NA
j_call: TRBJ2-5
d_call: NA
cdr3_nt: TGCGCCAGCAGTGACGGGACACAAGAGACCCAGTACTTC
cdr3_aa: CASSDGTQETQYF

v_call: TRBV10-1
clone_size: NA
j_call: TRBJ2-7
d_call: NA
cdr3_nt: TGCGCCAGCAGTGACACCAACTACGAGCAGTACTTC
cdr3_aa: CASSDTNYEQYF

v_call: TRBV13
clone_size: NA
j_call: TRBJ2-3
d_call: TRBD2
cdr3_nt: TGTGCCAGCAGCCAAATAAGTGTAGCGGGGGGAGATACGCAGTATTTT
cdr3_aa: CASSQISVAGGDTQYF

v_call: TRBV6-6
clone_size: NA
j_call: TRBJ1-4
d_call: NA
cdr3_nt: TGTGCCAGCAGCCTCGTAGGGATGGAGGAAAAACTGTTTTTT
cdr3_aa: CASSLVGMEEKLFF

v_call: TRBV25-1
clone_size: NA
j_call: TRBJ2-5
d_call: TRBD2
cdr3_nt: TGTGCCAGCAGTGAGTGGGGCAGGGAGGGAGAGACCCAGTACTTC
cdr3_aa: CASSEWGREGETQYF